Listed here is a single TCR beta chain. The data were obtained in a study of blood T cell repertoires in COVID-19. Study-level background: Samples of COVID-19 (acute and convalescent) were obtained from the United States, Italy and Spain.

This CDR3 has 15 amino acids. The V gene's germline CDR1 is SGDLS and CDR2 YYNGEE. Germline trimming cut 3 bases from V and 4 bases from J; bases unmatched to any gene: 6. Original analysis: Amplification of reference gene primers was used by the study to estimate nucleated cell counts. Here immunoSEQ multiplex PCR was the method, and the copy in TCRdb shows in-frame clones only, minus some. That table gives V, J and clone size, and the DNA gave D and trimming. Counted here are roughly 240,000 clones, roughly 82% occurring once; the ten biggest clones make up around 2.4%. This TCR derives from a man aged 40-49 years who had recovered from COVID-19. Sequenced: peripheral blood. The V call is TRBV9, the J call TRBJ1-2, with 10 positions matching TRBD1. The CDR3: CASSASTGGVYGYTF. The CDR3 DNA reads TGTGCCAGCAGCGCTTCGACAGGGGGCGTCTATGGCTACACCTTC.